Listed below are T cell receptor beta chains from one sample, sequenced in a study of blood T cell repertoires in COVID-19. Only in-frame clones appear in the TCRdb table, and some are missing; sequencing was by immunoSEQ multiplex PCR. The table shows 58,000 or so clones, with over 70% occurring only once. Sequenced sample: peripheral blood. The source is a human donor in a cohort sampled during active COVID-19. The CDR3 runs from the conserved cysteine through the conserved F or W. The order of the fields is V gene, clone size, D gene, J gene, CDR3 protein, CDR3 DNA. The D gene is left open where the match is weak. Only some rows state a clone size, as once, few, many or a class for expanded clones.

TRBV4-1	.	.	TRBJ1-2	CASSRPFLRGDYGYTF	TGCGCCAGCAGCCGACCCTTTCTACGCGGGGACTATGGCTACACCTTC
TRBV4-1	.	.	TRBJ2-7	CASSQRDTSYEQYF	TGCGCCAGCAGCCAGAGGGACACCTCTTACGAGCAGTACTTC
TRBV10-2	.	.	TRBJ2-6	CASTLGGSGANVLTF	TGCGCCAGTACCTTGGGGGGCTCTGGGGCCAACGTCCTGACTTTC
TRBV30	.	.	TRBJ2-6	CAWSPGGANVLTF	TGTGCCTGGAGTCCTGGCGGGGCCAACGTCCTGACTTTC
TRBV30	once	TRBD1	TRBJ2-5	CAWSGTDRAQETQYF	TGTGCCTGGAGTGGAACGGACAGGGCCCAAGAGACCCAGTACTTC
TRBV19	.	.	TRBJ2-7	CASSIGTTATYEQYF	TGTGCCAGTAGTATCGGAACTACGGCGACCTACGAGCAGTACTTC
TRBV2	few	.	TRBJ2-7	CASRFHRDNYEQYF	TGTGCCAGCAGGTTCCACCGGGACAACTACGAGCAGTACTTC
TRBV7-9	.	.	TRBJ1-3	CASSLVEATGNTIYF	TGTGCCAGCAGCTTAGTCGAAGCAACGGGAAACACCATATATTTT
TRBV5-1	.	.	TRBJ1-4	CASSYGGAVTNEKLFF	TGCGCCAGCAGCTACGGGGGGGCCGTGACTAATGAAAAACTGTTTTTT
TRBV27	few	TRBD1	TRBJ1-2	CASRQGTGYGYTF	TGTGCCAGCAGACAGGGGACAGGCTATGGCTACACCTTC
TRBV7-3	.	TRBD2	TRBJ2-3	CASSLTGGGGTDTQYF	TGTGCCAGCAGCTTAACGGGGGGGGGAGGCACAGATACGCAGTATTTT
TRBV6-6	.	.	TRBJ1-1	CASSYGSLGLDTEAFF	TGTGCCAGCAGTTACGGTAGCTTGGGGCTGGACACTGAAGCTTTCTTT
TRBV18	.	TRBD1	TRBJ1-2	CASSPRTGPKWGYTF	TGTGCCAGCTCACCACGGACAGGCCCAAAGTGGGGCTACACCTTC
TRBV11-2	few	TRBD1	TRBJ1-1	CASSFWGQGLGGTEAFF	TGTGCCAGCAGCTTTTGGGGACAGGGTTTGGGGGGAACTGAAGCTTTCTTT
TRBV9	.	TRBD1	TRBJ2-7	CASSVAGGRGLDEQYF	TGTGCCAGCAGCGTAGCTGGTGGCAGGGGGCTCGACGAGCAGTACTTC
TRBV5-1	.	TRBD1	TRBJ1-1	CASSEGHRGNTEAFF	TGCGCCAGCAGCGAAGGACACAGGGGGAACACTGAAGCTTTCTTT
TRBV27	.	TRBD1	TRBJ1-2	CASSSRGQGANYGYTF	TGTGCCAGCAGTTCAAGGGGGCAGGGGGCGAACTATGGCTACACCTTC
TRBV10-2	.	TRBD1	TRBJ1-1	CASSERGQRRSTEAFF	TGCGCCAGCAGTGAGAGGGGACAGCGGAGGAGCACTGAAGCTTTCTTT
TRBV28	once	.	TRBJ2-7	CASSTPYEQYF	TGTGCCAGCAGTACTCCCTACGAGCAGTACTTC
TRBV4-3	.	.	TRBJ1-2	CASSLVQGNYGYTF	TGCGCCAGCAGCCTCGTACAGGGAAATTATGGCTACACCTTC
TRBV9	.	.	TRBJ1-3	CASSPYGGGPGNTIYF	TGTGCCAGCAGCCCATACGGGGGAGGGCCTGGAAACACCATATATTTT
TRBV3-1/TRBV3-2	.	TRBD2	TRBJ2-7	CASSQVAGGDYEQYF	TGTGCCAGCAGCCAAGTAGCGGGGGGAGACTACGAGCAGTACTTC
TRBV4-1	.	.	TRBJ1-1	CASSQDSGGLGAFF	TGCGCCAGCAGCCAAGATTCGGGGGGTCTTGGAGCTTTCTTT
TRBV7-9	.	TRBD1	TRBJ1-2	CASSFQGAFLGYTF	TGTGCCAGCAGCTTCCAGGGGGCGTTTTTAGGCTACACCTTC
TRBV24-1	.	.	TRBJ2-7	CATSDPLGAGVTYEQYF	TGTGCCACCAGTGACCCATTGGGGGCAGGGGTAACCTACGAGCAGTACTTC
TRBV5-6	.	.	TRBJ2-7	CASSAVGHDYEQYF	TGTGCCAGCAGCGCCGTGGGCCACGACTACGAGCAGTACTTC
TRBV12-3/TRBV12-4	.	TRBD1	TRBJ1-5	CASSLDRNQPQHF	TGTGCCAGCAGTTTGGACAGGAATCAGCCCCAGCATTTT
TRBV30	.	.	TRBJ2-7	CAWRSTTGAYEQYF	TGTGCCTGGAGGAGTACGACAGGTGCCTACGAGCAGTACTTC
TRBV7-9	.	TRBD1	TRBJ1-3	CASSPIPGQGKIGNTIYF	TGTGCCAGCAGCCCGATACCGGGACAGGGTAAAATTGGGAACACCATATATTTT
TRBV5-4	few	TRBD1	TRBJ2-7	CASSRGGTGGYEQYF	TGTGCCAGCAGCCGAGGTGGGACAGGTGGCTACGAGCAGTACTTC
TRBV6-2/TRBV6-3	few	TRBD2	TRBJ2-1	CASSPWEGSYNEQFF	TGTGCCAGCAGTCCGTGGGAGGGCTCCTACAATGAGCAGTTCTTC
TRBV19	.	.	TRBJ1-5	CASREVNNQPQHF	TGTGCCAGTCGAGAAGTTAACAATCAGCCCCAGCATTTT
TRBV7-9	.	.	TRBJ1-1	CASSLAQVMNTEAFF	TGTGCCAGCAGCTTAGCACAGGTGATGAACACTGAAGCTTTCTTT
TRBV11-2	.	.	TRBJ2-7	CASSLAGFYYEQYF	TGTGCCAGCAGCTTAGCGGGATTTTATTACGAGCAGTACTTC
TRBV28	few	TRBD1	TRBJ1-5	CASKRDSSNQPQHF	TGTGCCAGCAAGAGGGACAGTAGCAATCAGCCCCAGCATTTT
TRBV5-1	.	TRBD1	TRBJ1-1	CASRPTGPKIYTEAFF	TGCGCCAGCAGGCCGACAGGGCCGAAAATTTACACTGAAGCTTTCTTT
TRBV29-1	.	TRBD1	TRBJ2-7	CSVAGTGLSYEQYF	TGCAGCGTTGCCGGGACAGGGCTTTCCTACGAGCAGTACTTC
TRBV3-1/TRBV3-2	once	TRBD2	TRBJ2-7	CASSQGGLAGAYEQYF	TGTGCCAGCAGCCAAGGGGGGCTAGCGGGGGCCTACGAGCAGTACTTC
TRBV18	.	.	TRBJ1-4	CASSPLGREATNEKLFF	TGTGCCAGCTCACCTCTCGGGAGGGAAGCAACTAATGAAAAACTGTTTTTT
TRBV30	.	TRBD1	TRBJ2-7	CAWTQGQGAGEQYF	TGTGCCTGGACCCAAGGACAGGGGGCGGGAGAGCAGTACTTC
TRBV9	few	.	TRBJ2-7	CASSVLDSNYEQYF	TGTGCCAGCAGCGTATTGGACAGCAACTACGAGCAGTACTTC
TRBV6-5	.	.	TRBJ1-5	CASSLGGGDGHWPQHF	TGTGCCAGCAGTTTGGGCGGGGGAGACGGGCACTGGCCCCAGCATTTT
TRBV10-2	.	.	TRBJ2-7	CAGSGGGSYEQYF	TGCGCCGGTTCAGGTGGTGGCTCCTACGAGCAGTACTTC
TRBV18	.	TRBD1	TRBJ1-4	CASSPPNTNIQGARLEKLFF	TGTGCCAGCTCACCACCGAACACCAATATACAGGGGGCGCGGTTAGAAAAACTGTTTTTT
TRBV28	.	.	TRBJ2-2	CASSFGRGAGELFF	TGTGCCAGCAGTTTCGGCAGGGGGGCCGGGGAGCTGTTTTTT
TRBV5-4	.	TRBD1	TRBJ2-7	CASSSGTGLGEQYF	TGTGCCAGCAGCTCCGGGACAGGGCTTGGTGAGCAGTACTTC
TRBV7-3	.	.	TRBJ2-7	CASSPRGGSPYEQYF	TGTGCCAGCAGCCCAAGGGGGGGAAGTCCCTACGAGCAGTACTTC
TRBV10-1	few	TRBD2	TRBJ2-7	CASSGSTSGSEQYF	TGCGCCAGCAGTGGATCGACTAGCGGGAGCGAGCAGTACTTC
TRBV29-1	.	.	TRBJ1-1	CSVETLNTEAFF	TGCAGCGTGGAAACTTTGAACACTGAAGCTTTCTTT
TRBV27	.	.	TRBJ1-2	CASSSSIKRQFFYGYTF	TGTGCCAGCAGTTCATCGATCAAACGACAGTTTTTCTATGGCTACACCTTC
TRBV7-8	.	.	TRBJ2-7	CASSLLYEQYF	TGTGCCAGCAGCTTACTGTACGAGCAGTACTTC
TRBV28	.	TRBD2	TRBJ2-7	CASSLGLAGVSSYEQYF	TGTGCCAGCAGTTTGGGACTAGCGGGAGTTAGTTCCTACGAGCAGTACTTC
TRBV5-1	once	.	TRBJ1-1	CASSLEAGRSEAFF	TGCGCCAGCAGCTTGGAAGCCGGGAGGTCTGAAGCTTTCTTT
TRBV12-3/TRBV12-4	.	.	TRBJ1-1	CASRFGYRDEAFF	TGTGCCAGCCGATTCGGTTATCGGGATGAAGCTTTCTTT
TRBV18	.	TRBD2	TRBJ2-7	CASSPGTSGRAFYEQYF	TGTGCCAGCTCACCAGGGACTAGCGGGAGGGCCTTCTACGAGCAGTACTTC